The clone carrying this TCR beta chain was seen only a few times. No antigen is known for it. Being one base from a much bigger clone, this may be a read error. This entry is derived from a study of molecular identifiers for immune sequencing clone quantification. Study-level points and caveats: Spiked Jurkat TCR RNA equivalent to one cell reportedly surfaced among some 1 million naive cells. Identical barcode-sharing TCR molecules could lead to underestimated sizes for highly expanded clones.

The authors built bulk TCR libraries by previously described methods with listed TCR primers. TCRdb called the PCR reads again in MiXCR, with one record for every CDR3 protein. The table has around 470,000 distinct CDR3 sequences, around 23% seen once. The CD8+CD4-CCR7+CD45RA+ phenotype defined the sorted naive CD8 T cells. With 3 bases clipped from V and 3 bases from J, the junction kept 12 bases outside the gene matches. The germline CDR1 and CDR2 sequences are DFQATT and SNEGSKA (reference sequence). This CDR3 has 17 amino acids. This receptor was identified in a human donor in good health. Some libraries in this study had Jurkat cell RNA spiked in. Specimen: naive CD8+ T cells from blood, with Jurkat cell RNA spiked in. Specified subset: FACS-sorted CD8+CD4-CCR7+CD45RA+ naive T cells. The J gene is TRBJ2-3, the V gene TRBV20-1; the match to TRBD2 covers 10 bases. The DNA for the CDR3 is TGCAGTGCTAGTTTCACCCGCAGGACTAGCGGAACAGATACGCAGTATTTT. Residues: CSASFTRRTSGTDTQYF.